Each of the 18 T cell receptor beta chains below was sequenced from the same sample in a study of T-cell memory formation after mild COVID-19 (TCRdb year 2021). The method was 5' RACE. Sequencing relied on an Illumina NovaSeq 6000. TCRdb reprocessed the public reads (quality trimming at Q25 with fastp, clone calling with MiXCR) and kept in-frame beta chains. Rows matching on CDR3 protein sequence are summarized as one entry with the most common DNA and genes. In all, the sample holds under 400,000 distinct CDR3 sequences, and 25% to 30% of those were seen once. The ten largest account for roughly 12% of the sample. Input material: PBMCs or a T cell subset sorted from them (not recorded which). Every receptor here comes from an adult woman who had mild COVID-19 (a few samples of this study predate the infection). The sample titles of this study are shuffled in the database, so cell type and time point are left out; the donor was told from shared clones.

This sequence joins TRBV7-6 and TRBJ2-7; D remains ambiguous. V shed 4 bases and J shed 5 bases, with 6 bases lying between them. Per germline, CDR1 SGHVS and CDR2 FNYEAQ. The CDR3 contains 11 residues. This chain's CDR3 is CASSSTDEQYF. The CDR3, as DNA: TGTGCCAGCAGCTCCACAGACGAGCAGTACTTC.

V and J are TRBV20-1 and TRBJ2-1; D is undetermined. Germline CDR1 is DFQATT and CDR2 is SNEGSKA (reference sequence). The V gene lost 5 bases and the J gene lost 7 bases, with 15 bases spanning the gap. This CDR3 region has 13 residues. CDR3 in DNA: TGCAGTGCTGATCAGATTACTGGGAATGAGCAGTTCTTC. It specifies CSADQITGNEQFF.

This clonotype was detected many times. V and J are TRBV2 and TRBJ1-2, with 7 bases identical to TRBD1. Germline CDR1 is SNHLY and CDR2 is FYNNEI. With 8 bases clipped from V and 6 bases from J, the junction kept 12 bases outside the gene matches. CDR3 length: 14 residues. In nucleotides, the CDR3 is TGTGCCAGCCTCGACAGGGTCTTATCCCATGGCTACACCTTC. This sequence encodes CASLDRVLSHGYTF. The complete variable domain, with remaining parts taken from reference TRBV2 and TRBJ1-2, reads EPEVTQTPSHQVTQMGQEVILRCVPISNHLYFYWYRQILGQKVEFLVSFYNNEISEKSEIFDDQFSVERPDGSNFTLKIRSTKLEDSAMYFCASLDRVLSHGYTFGSGTRLTVV.

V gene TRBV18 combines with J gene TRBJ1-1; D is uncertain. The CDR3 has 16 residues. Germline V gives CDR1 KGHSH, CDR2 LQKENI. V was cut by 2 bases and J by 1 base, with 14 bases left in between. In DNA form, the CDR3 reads TGTGCCAGCTCACCATCGGACGCTCGTGGGAACACTGAAGCTTTCTTT. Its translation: CASSPSDARGNTEAFF.

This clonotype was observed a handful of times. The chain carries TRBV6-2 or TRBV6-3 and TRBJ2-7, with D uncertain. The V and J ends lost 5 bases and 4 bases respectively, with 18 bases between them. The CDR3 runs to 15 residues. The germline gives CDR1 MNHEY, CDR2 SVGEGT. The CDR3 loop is CASSPLIRSEYEQYF. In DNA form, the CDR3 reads TGTGCCAGCAGTCCCCTAATTCGTTCGGAATACGAGCAGTACTTC.

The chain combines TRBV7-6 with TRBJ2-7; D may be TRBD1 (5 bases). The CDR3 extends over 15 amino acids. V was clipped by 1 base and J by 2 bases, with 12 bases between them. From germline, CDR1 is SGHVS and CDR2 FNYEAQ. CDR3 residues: CASSLGAGLTYEQYF. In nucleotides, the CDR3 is TGTGCCAGCAGCTTAGGGGCAGGGCTAACCTACGAGCAGTACTTC. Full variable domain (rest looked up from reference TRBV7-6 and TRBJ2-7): GAGVSQSPRYKVTKRGQDVALRCDPISGHVSLYWYRQALGQGPEFLTYFNYEAQQDKSGLPNDRFSAERPEGSISTLTIQRTEQRDSAMYRCASSLGAGLTYEQYFGPGTRLTVT.

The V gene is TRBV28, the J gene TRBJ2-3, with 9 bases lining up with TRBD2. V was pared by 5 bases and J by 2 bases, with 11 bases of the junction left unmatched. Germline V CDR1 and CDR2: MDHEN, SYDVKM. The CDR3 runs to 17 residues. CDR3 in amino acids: CASSLTSSGRTTDTQYF. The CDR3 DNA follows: TGTGCCAGCAGTCTTACCTCAAGCGGGAGGACCACAGATACGCAGTATTTT.

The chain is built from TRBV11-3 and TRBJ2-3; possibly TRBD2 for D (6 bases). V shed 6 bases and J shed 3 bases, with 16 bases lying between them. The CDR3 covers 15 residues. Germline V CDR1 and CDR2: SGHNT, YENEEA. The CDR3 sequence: CASRPGSGLTDTQYF. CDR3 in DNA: TGTGCCAGCAGACCCGGGAGTGGCCTAACAGATACGCAGTATTTT.

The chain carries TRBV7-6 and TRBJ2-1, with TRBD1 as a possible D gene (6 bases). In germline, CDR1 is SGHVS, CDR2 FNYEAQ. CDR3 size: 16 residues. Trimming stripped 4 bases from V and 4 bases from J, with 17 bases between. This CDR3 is CASSYGMGQLYNEQFF. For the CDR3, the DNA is TGTGCCAGCAGCTACGGAATGGGACAACTTTACAATGAGCAGTTCTTC.

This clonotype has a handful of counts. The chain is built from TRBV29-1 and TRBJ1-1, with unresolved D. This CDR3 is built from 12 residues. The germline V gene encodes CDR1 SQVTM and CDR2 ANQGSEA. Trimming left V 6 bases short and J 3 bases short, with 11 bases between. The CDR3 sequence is CSVQIGYTEAFF. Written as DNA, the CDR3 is TGCAGCGTCCAGATCGGGTACACTGAAGCTTTCTTT.

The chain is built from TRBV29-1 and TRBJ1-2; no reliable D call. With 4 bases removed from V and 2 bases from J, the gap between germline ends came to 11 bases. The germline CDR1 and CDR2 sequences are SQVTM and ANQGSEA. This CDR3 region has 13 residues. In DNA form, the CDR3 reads TGCAGCGTTGGAGGCAGCAGGAACTATGGCTACACCTTC. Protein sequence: CSVGGSRNYGYTF.

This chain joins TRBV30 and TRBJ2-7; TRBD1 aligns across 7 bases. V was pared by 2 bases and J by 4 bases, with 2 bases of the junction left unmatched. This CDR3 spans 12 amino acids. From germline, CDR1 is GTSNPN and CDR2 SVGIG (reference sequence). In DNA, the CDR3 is TGTGCCTGGAGTACACAGGGGTACGAGCAGTACTTC. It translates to CAWSTQGYEQYF.

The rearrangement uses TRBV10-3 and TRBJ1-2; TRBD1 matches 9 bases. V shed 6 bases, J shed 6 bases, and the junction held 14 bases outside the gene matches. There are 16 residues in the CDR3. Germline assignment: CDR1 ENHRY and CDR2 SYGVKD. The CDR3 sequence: CAISSPGTGRWHGYTF. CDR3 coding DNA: TGTGCCATCAGCTCACCCGGGACAGGGCGTTGGCATGGCTACACCTTC.

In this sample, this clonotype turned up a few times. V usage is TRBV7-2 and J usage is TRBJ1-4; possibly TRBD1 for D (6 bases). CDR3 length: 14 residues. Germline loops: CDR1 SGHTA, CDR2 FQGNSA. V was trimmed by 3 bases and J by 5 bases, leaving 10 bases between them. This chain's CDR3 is CASSFQGSNEKLFF. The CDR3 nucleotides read TGTGCCAGCAGCTTCCAGGGGTCCAATGAAAAACTGTTTTTT.

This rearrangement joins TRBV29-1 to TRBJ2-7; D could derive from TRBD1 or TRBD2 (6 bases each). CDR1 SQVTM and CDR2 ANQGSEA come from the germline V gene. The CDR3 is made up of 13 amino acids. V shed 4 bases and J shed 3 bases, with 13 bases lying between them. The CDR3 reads CSVAGGLLYEQYF. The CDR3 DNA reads TGCAGCGTTGCCGGGGGCCTCCTCTACGAGCAGTACTTC.

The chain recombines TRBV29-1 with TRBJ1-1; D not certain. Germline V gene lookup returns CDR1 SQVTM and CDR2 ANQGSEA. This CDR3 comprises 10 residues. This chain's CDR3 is CSVHNTEAFF. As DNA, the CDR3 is TGCAGTGTACATAACACTGAAGCTTTCTTT. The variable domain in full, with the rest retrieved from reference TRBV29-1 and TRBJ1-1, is SAVISQKPSRDICQRGTSLTIQCQVDSQVTMMFWYRQQPGQSLTLIATANQGSEATYESGFVIDKFPISRPNLTFSTLTVSNMSPEDSSIYLCSVHNTEAFFGQGTRLTVV.

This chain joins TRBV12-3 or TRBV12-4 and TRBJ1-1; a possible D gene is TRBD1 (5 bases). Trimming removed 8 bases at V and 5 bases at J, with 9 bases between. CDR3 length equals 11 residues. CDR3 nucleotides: TGTGCCAGCGTGGCAGGGACTGAAGCTTTCTTT. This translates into CASVAGTEAFF.

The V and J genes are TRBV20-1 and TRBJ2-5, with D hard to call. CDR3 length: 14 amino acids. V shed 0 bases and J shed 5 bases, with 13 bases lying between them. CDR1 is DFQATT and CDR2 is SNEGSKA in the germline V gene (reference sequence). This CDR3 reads CSARDSPIEETQYF. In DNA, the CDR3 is TGCAGTGCTAGAGATTCCCCCATCGAGGAGACCCAGTACTTC.